This entry describes one T cell receptor beta chain. The data derive from a study of neoadjuvant anti-PD-1 for oral cavity cancer. Profiling relied on immunoSEQ multiplex PCR, and the TCRdb table lists in-frame clones only, not all of them. The repertoire consists of 15,000 or so clones, with under 70% occurring once and the leading ten covering 2.5% to 3%. Germline trimming cut 3 bases from V and 4 bases from J; bases unmatched to any gene: 13. The CDR3 runs 17 residues. Germline assignment: CDR1 SQVTM and CDR2 ANQGSEA. The source material was PBMCs, sampled before nivolumab (anti-PD-1) treatment. The chain is built from TRBV29-1 and TRBJ2-1, with 9 bases aligning to TRBD2. The receptor was isolated from a person aged 35-79 years with oral cavity squamous cell carcinoma. The CDR3 is CSVEGSGSGNWYNEQFF. The CDR3 coding sequence is TGCAGCGTTGAGGGTAGCGGGAGCGGCAATTGGTACAATGAGCAGTTCTTC.